This TCR beta chain was captured by sequencing in a study of shared T cell receptors in the human thymus. The CDR3 consists of 17 residues. Trimming at V came to 4 bases and at J to 0 bases, leaving 6 bases not matched to a gene. CDR1 is LGHNA and CDR2 is YNFKEQ in the germline V gene. TCRdb's copy holds only in-frame clones and misses some; the assay was immunoSEQ multiplex PCR. There are about 660,000 clones in the sample; roughly 90% occur only once, and approximately 0.01% lies in the top ten. These records were also assigned to another study, of human thymus T cells. That publication notes: All donors were healthy Finnish infants who were undergoing corrective surgery to treat congenital heart defects. Thymus tissue for the work was resected from patients undergoing corrective heart surgery. Both thymic and peripheral blood repertoires showed apparently biased V and J usage. Thymic TCR repertoires of unrelated people reportedly overlapped highly.

Source material: thymocytes. The V gene is TRBV4-2, the J gene TRBJ2-3; 11 positions agree with TRBD2. This clonotype was obtained from a boy under two years old with a congenital heart defect. The CDR3 loop is CASSRKLAGVSTDTQYF. CDR3 nucleotide sequence: TGTGCCAGCAGCCGAAAACTAGCGGGAGTGAGCACAGATACGCAGTATTTT.